The clone carrying this T cell receptor (beta chain) was seen a few times. Its specificity is not known. This entry comes from a study of PD-1 blockade in classical Hodgkin lymphoma. The CDR3 spans 15 residues. V trimming: 0 bases; J trimming: 10 bases; junction bases outside the gene matches: 6. The germline gives CDR1 SGHDN, CDR2 FVKESK. Study-wide results and caveats: Healthy donors reportedly exceeded newly diagnosed patients in baseline TCR diversity.

Time point in this sample: newly diagnosed, previously untreated cHL patient sample. CD8+ T cell isolation from thawed PBMCs was performed by magnetic negative selection. Profiling relied on immunoSEQ multiplex PCR, and the TCRdb table lists in-frame clones only, not all of them. The table shows 10,000 or so clones, with 70% to 90% occurring only once. The TCR comes from a human donor with classical Hodgkin lymphoma. Sequences were obtained from CD8+ T cells from blood. V gene TRBV14 combines with J gene TRBJ1-6; 7 bases are a match to TRBD1. CDR3 amino acids: CASSQEQGRNSPLHF. Written as DNA, the CDR3 is TGTGCCAGCAGCCAAGAACAGGGGAGAAACTCACCCCTCCACTTT.